What follows are 9 T cell receptor beta chains derived from one specimen sequenced in a study of cytomegalovirus exposure and HLA in healthy donors. Primers included in the PCR were 60 Vbeta and 13 Jbeta primers. Assay: immunoSEQ multiplex PCR; the TCRdb copy retains only in-frame clones and omits some. The data show approximately 22,000 clones, with over 75% seen just once and around 7% held by the top ten. What was sequenced was PBMCs. Every receptor here comes from a man aged 55 to 69 in good health and CMV-seronegative.

This clone occurred a few times. This rearrangement joins TRBV7-9 to TRBJ2-7; D is perhaps TRBD2 (5 bases). The V gene lost 5 bases and the J gene lost 5 bases, with 16 bases spanning the gap. From germline, CDR1 is SEHNR and CDR2 FQNEAQ (reference sequence). This CDR3 contains 14 residues. The CDR3 sequence: CASSPTPGYDEQYF. The CDR3 DNA follows: TGTGCCAGCAGCCCTACACCGGGATACGACGAGCAGTACTTC.

V and J are TRBV7-9 and TRBJ2-7; TRBD1 is a possible D gene (5 bases). CDR3 length equals 15 residues. Germline V gene data show CDR1 as SEHNR and CDR2 as FQNEAQ (reference sequence). V was trimmed by 1 base and J by 0 bases, leaving 10 bases between them. The CDR3 nucleotides read TGTGCCAGCAGCTTAGGGACACTGAACTCCTACGAGCAGTACTTC. It encodes CASSLGTLNSYEQYF. The full variable domain, with the rest looked up from reference TRBV7-9 and TRBJ2-7, is DTGVSQNPRHKITKRGQNVTFRCDPISEHNRLYWYRQTLGQGPEFLTYFQNEAQLEKSRLLSDRFSAERPKGSFSTLEIQRTEQGDSAMYLCASSLGTLNSYEQYFGPGTRLTVT.

The chain recombines TRBV5-4 with TRBJ1-6; perhaps TRBD1 as D (6 bases). The CDR3 is 15 amino acids. Germline CDR1 and CDR2: SGHNT and YYREEE (reference sequence). V gave up 2 bases and J gave up 4 bases, with 10 bases separating them. In DNA form, the CDR3 reads TGTGCCAGCAGCTTCCGCAGGGGTTATAATTCACCCCTCCACTTT. This gives the protein CASSFRRGYNSPLHF.

V and J are TRBV29-1 and TRBJ2-7, with a weak D call TRBD1 (5 bases). CDR1 is SQVTM and CDR2 is ANQGSEA in the germline V gene. Trimming removed 6 bases from V and 5 bases from J, with 11 bases in between. This CDR3 spans 11 amino acids. The CDR3 sequence is CSVQGPHEQYF. The CDR3 DNA reads as TGCAGCGTCCAGGGTCCCCACGAGCAGTACTTC.

This chain connects TRBV5-5 to TRBJ1-3, with D possibly being TRBD1 (6 bases). Per germline, CDR1 SGHKS and CDR2 YYEKEE (reference sequence). Trimming left V 1 base short and J 0 bases short, with 11 bases between. The CDR3 length is 16 residues. The CDR3 sequence: CASSLRQDNSGNTIYF. The CDR3, as DNA: TGTGCCAGCAGCTTGAGACAGGACAACTCTGGAAACACCATATATTTT.

J is TRBJ2-3 and V is TRBV4-1; D is uncertain. CDR3 length equals 15 residues. V was pared by 1 base and J by 2 bases, with 10 bases between. Germline CDR1 reads MGHRA; CDR2 reads YSYEKL. The CDR3 reads CASSQGYGDTDTQYF. CDR3 in DNA: TGCGCCAGCAGCCAAGGCTACGGAGACACAGATACGCAGTATTTT.

This rearrangement joins TRBV19 to TRBJ2-6; perhaps TRBD1 as D (6 bases). CDR1 is LNHDA, CDR2 SQIVND, per germline (reference sequence). This CDR3 is built from 17 residues. Trimming cost V 4 bases and J 0 bases, with 13 bases left between them. Here the CDR3 DNA reads TGTGCCAGTAGTAAACCGGGACAAGGCTCTGGGGCCAACGTCCTGACTTTC. Its translation: CASSKPGQGSGANVLTF.

The rearrangement uses TRBV2 and TRBJ2-2; TRBD1 matches 7 bases. Germline V CDR1 and CDR2: SNHLY, FYNNEI. The CDR3 has 15 amino acids. Trimming at V came to 7 bases and at J to 5 bases, leaving 10 bases not matched to a gene. This chain's CDR3 is CASTKQGTVTGELFF. In DNA, the CDR3 is TGTGCCAGCACCAAACAGGGGACGGTGACCGGGGAGCTGTTTTTT.

This clone was picked up one time. CDR3 sequence: CASSAQGDYGYTF. Written as DNA, the CDR3 is TGTGCCAGCAGCGCTCAGGGGGACTATGGCTACACCTTC. The rearrangement joins TRBV9 to TRBJ1-2; 7 nucleotides align to TRBD1. The CDR3 is made up of 13 amino acids. The ends lost 3 bases at V and 3 bases at J; junction bases unmatched: 2. The V gene's germline CDR1 is SGDLS and CDR2 YYNGEE.